This T cell receptor (beta chain) came from a study of cytomegalovirus exposure and HLA in healthy donors. The method was immunoSEQ multiplex PCR; TCRdb's version includes in-frame clones alone and lacks a portion of them. Found here are about 110,000 clones, around nine tenths of them singletons; the top ten hold 1.4% to 1.5%. This CDR3 region has 16 residues. V lost 0 bases, J lost 3 bases, and 6 bases stayed unmatched. Germline V gene sequence: CDR1 SGDLS, CDR2 YYNGEE. The clonotype comes from a woman aged 25 to 39 in good health and CMV-seropositive. Sequencing input: PBMCs. This chain uses TRBV9 with TRBJ2-7; 10 nucleotides align to TRBD1. CDR3 in DNA: TGTGCCAGCAGCGTAGGGGGACAGGGGATAGGCTACGAGCAGTACTTC. As protein: CASSVGGQGIGYEQYF.